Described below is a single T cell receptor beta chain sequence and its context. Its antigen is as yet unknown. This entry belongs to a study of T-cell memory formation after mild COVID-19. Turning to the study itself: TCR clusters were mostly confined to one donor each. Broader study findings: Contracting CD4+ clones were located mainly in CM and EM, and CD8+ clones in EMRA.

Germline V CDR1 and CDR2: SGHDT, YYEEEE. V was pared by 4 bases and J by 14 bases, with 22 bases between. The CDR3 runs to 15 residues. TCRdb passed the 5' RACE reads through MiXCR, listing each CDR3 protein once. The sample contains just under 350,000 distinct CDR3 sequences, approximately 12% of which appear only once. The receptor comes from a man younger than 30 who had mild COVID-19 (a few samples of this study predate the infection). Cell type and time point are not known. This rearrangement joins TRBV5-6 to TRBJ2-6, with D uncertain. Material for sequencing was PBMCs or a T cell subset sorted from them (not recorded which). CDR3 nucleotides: TGTGCCAGCAGCACCCTATCCCCCACCCTACGGTTCCTGACTTTC. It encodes CASSTLSPTLRFLTF.